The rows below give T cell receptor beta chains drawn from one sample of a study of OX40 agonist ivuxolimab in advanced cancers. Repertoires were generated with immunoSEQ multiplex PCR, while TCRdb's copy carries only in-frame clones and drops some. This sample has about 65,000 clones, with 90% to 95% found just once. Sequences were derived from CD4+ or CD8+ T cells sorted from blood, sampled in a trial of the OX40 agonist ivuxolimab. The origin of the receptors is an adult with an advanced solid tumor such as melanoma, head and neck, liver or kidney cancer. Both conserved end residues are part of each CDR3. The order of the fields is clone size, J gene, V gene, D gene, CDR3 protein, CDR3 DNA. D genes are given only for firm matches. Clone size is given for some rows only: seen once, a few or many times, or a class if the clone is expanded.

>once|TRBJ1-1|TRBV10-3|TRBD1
CARTDRANTEAFF
TGTGCCAGGACGGACAGGGCGAACACTGAAGCTTTCTTT
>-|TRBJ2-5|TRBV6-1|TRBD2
CASSEGMVGGRVETQYF
TGTGCCAGCAGTGAAGGAATGGTCGGGGGGAGGGTGGAGACCCAGTACTTC
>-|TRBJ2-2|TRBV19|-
CASSIGQVNTGELFF
TGTGCCAGTAGTATAGGCCAGGTTAACACCGGGGAGCTGTTTTTT
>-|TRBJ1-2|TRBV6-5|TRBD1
CASSLTGGIGYGYTF
TGTGCCAGCAGTTTGACAGGGGGCATCGGCTATGGCTACACCTTC
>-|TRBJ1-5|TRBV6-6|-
CASSYSTGAGNQPQHF
TGTGCCAGCAGTTACTCGACGGGGGCTGGGAATCAGCCCCAGCATTTT
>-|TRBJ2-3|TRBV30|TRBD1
CAWRGTGSTDTQYF
TGTGCCTGGAGGGGGACAGGGAGCACAGATACGCAGTATTTT
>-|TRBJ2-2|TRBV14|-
CASSQGQINTGELFF
TGTGCCAGCAGCCAGGGGCAGATTAACACCGGGGAGCTGTTTTTT
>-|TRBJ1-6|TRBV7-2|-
CASSSQTADNSPLHF
TGTGCCAGCAGCTCACAGACAGCCGATAATTCACCCCTCCACTTT
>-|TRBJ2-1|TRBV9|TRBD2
CASSPSGRVHNEQFF
TGTGCCAGCAGCCCGAGCGGGAGGGTCCACAATGAGCAGTTCTTC
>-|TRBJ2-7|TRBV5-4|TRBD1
CASSLRTGGTYEQYF
TGTGCCAGCAGCTTGCGGACAGGGGGCACCTACGAGCAGTACTTC
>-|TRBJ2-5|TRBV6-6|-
CASSYRIQETQYF
TGTGCCAGCAGTTACCGTATACAAGAGACCCAGTACTTC
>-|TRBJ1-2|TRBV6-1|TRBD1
CASSVRTGGIYGYTF
TGTGCCAGCAGTGTTAGGACAGGGGGCATCTATGGCTACACCTTC
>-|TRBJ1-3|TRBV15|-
CATSRTHSFSGNTIYF
TGTGCCACCAGCAGGACCCATTCCTTCTCTGGAAACACCATATATTTT
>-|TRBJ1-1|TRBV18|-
CASSPTVAPNTEAFF
TGTGCCAGCTCACCAACAGTGGCCCCGAACACTGAAGCTTTCTTT
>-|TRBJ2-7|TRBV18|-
CASSPLGDTSYEQYF
TGTGCCAGCTCTCCACTTGGGGACACCTCCTACGAGCAGTACTTC
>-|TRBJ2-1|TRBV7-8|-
CASSPKGVGTSYNEQFF
TGTGCCAGCAGCCCTAAGGGAGTGGGGACCTCCTACAATGAGCAGTTCTTC
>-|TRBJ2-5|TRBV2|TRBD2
CASSELAGGWIQETQYF
TGTGCCAGCAGTGAACTAGCGGGGGGGTGGATCCAAGAGACCCAGTACTTC
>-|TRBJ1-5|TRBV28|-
CASSLQGNQPQHF
TGTGCCAGCAGTCTGCAGGGCAATCAGCCCCAGCATTTT
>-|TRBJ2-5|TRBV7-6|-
CASSPNAATRETQYF
TGTGCCAGCAGCCCTAACGCGGCCACGCGGGAGACCCAGTACTTC
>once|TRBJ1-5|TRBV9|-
CASSVAPYTGQYSNQPQHF
TGTGCCAGCAGCGTAGCCCCGTATACAGGCCAATATAGCAATCAGCCCCAGCATTTT
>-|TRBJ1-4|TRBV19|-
CASSLLTGEKLFF
TGTGCCAGTAGTCTGCTAACGGGGGAAAAACTGTTTTTT
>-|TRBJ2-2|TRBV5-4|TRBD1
CASSNGQANTGELFF
TGTGCCAGCAGCAACGGACAGGCGAACACCGGGGAGCTGTTTTTT
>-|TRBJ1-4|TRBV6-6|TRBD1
CASSRLQGDWEKLFF
TGTGCCAGCAGTAGGCTTCAGGGGGATTGGGAAAAACTGTTTTTT
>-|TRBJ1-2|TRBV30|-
CAWSFLDYGYTF
TGTGCCTGGAGTTTCCTGGACTATGGCTACACCTTC
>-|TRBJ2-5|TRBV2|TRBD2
CASSGLAGRETQYF
TGTGCCAGCAGTGGACTAGCGGGAAGAGAGACCCAGTACTTC
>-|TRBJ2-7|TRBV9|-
CASSPQAF
TGTGCCAGCAGCCCACAGGCCTTC
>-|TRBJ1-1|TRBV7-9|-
CASSLDGMNTEAFF
TGTGCCAGCAGCTTAGACGGCATGAACACTGAAGCTTTCTTT
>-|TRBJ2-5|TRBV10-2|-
CASSEWGAGETQYF
TGCGCCAGCAGTGAGTGGGGGGCAGGGGAGACCCAGTACTTC
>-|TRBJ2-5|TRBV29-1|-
CSVGRQGKETQYF
TGCAGCGTTGGTAGGCAGGGCAAAGAGACCCAGTACTTC
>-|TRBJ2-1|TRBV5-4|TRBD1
CASSLSTGIIEQFF
TGTGCCAGCAGCCTATCGACAGGGATCATTGAGCAGTTCTTC
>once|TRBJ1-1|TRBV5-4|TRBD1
CASSSGQGAQGTEAFF
TGTGCCAGCAGCTCGGGACAGGGGGCGCAGGGGACTGAAGCTTTCTTT
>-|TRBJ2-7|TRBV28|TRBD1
CASSPGQGMYEQYF
TGTGCCAGCAGTCCGGGACAGGGTATGTACGAGCAGTACTTC
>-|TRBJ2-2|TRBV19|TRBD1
CASSRETGGNTGELFF
TGTGCCAGTAGTCGGGAGACAGGGGGAAACACCGGGGAGCTGTTTTTT
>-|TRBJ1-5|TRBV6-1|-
CASSLTTGQPQHF
TGTGCCAGCAGCTTAACAACTGGCCAGCCCCAGCATTTT